The 19 T cell receptor beta chains below all came from one sample that was sequenced in a study of cytomegalovirus exposure and HLA in healthy donors (dated by TCRdb to the late 2010s). Libraries were constructed by the immunoSEQ multiplex PCR assay. The multiplex PCR relied on a mix of 60 forward primers for TCR Vbeta segments and 13 reverse primers for TCR Jbeta segments. TCRdb obtained this table from immuneACCESS and retained in-frame rearrangements with V and J assigned. These tables miss some clones; where compared with another copy, unresolved V genes account for less than half of the shortfall, and the remainder is unexplained. This sample gives 100,000 to 150,000 clones in total; roughly 80% of them show up just once. The ten most abundant clones make up under 5% of the sample. What was sequenced was PBMCs. Receptors originate from a young man in good health and CMV-seropositive.

The chain combines TRBV5-6 with TRBJ2-3; no firm D call. Germline V lookup: CDR1 SGHDT, CDR2 YYEEEE. The CDR3 loop spans 12 amino acids. Trimming took 4 bases from V and 6 from J, leaving 9 bases between them. The CDR3 region is CASSQLPDTQYF. The CDR3 bases are TGTGCCAGCAGCCAACTCCCCGATACGCAGTATTTT.

This rearrangement joins TRBV6-5 to TRBJ1-4, with D possibly matching TRBD1 (5 bases). Per germline, CDR1 MNHEY and CDR2 SVGAGI. V shed 10 bases and J shed 5 bases, with 17 bases lying between them. This CDR3 is 14 amino acids long. The CDR3 nucleotides read TGTGCCACCAGGCGTGGGCGGGGGAATGAAAAACTGTTTTTT. It is translated as CATRRGRGNEKLFF.

The chain carries TRBV5-1 and TRBJ2-5, with D uncertain. The CDR3 runs 13 residues. CDR1 is SGHRS and CDR2 is YFSETQ in the germline V gene. V was cut by 4 bases and J by 1 base, with 8 bases left in between. The chain's CDR3 is CASSRNFQETQYF. CDR3 coding DNA: TGCGCCAGCAGCCGTAACTTCCAAGAGACCCAGTACTTC.

The chain employs TRBV2 and TRBJ2-2; tentatively, D is TRBD1 (5 bases). The CDR3 runs to 14 residues. V lost 4 bases and J 7 bases, leaving 13 bases between the germline ends. CDR1 is SNHLY and CDR2 is FYNNEI in the germline V gene. The CDR3 sequence: CASSVQATGGELFF. For the CDR3, the DNA is TGTGCCAGCAGTGTACAGGCCACAGGCGGGGAGCTGTTTTTT.

CDR3 sequence reads: CASSLGGGAWEQYF. The CDR3 DNA is TGTGCCAGCAGCTTAGGCGGGGGGGCTTGGGAGCAGTACTTC. The J gene is TRBJ2-7, the V gene TRBV7-9, with 9 nucleotides matching TRBD2. The V segment lost 1 base and the J segment 7 bases; nucleotides outside the gene matches: 5. This CDR3 region has 14 residues. Germline lookup yields CDR1 SEHNR and CDR2 FQNEAQ (reference sequence). Drawing the rest from reference TRBV7-9 and TRBJ2-7, the complete variable domain is DTGVSQNPRHKITKRGQNVTFRCDPISEHNRLYWYRQTLGQGPEFLTYFQNEAQLEKSRLLSDRFSAERPKGSFSTLEIQRTEQGDSAMYLCASSLGGGAWEQYFGPGTRLTVT.

The CDR3 region is CASSPLAEAFF. CDR3 in DNA: TGTGCCAGCAGCCCATTAGCTGAAGCTTTCTTT. The genes are TRBV7-9 and TRBJ1-1; D remains ambiguous. The CDR3 covers 11 residues. Germline loops: CDR1 SEHNR, CDR2 FQNEAQ (reference sequence). V was trimmed by 5 bases and J by 6 bases, leaving 7 bases between them. Filled out from reference TRBV7-9 and TRBJ1-1, the complete variable domain reads DTGVSQNPRHKITKRGQNVTFRCDPISEHNRLYWYRQTLGQGPEFLTYFQNEAQLEKSRLLSDRFSAERPKGSFSTLEIQRTEQGDSAMYLCASSPLAEAFFGQGTRLTVV.

The chain has TRBV19 and TRBJ2-4; TRBD1 might be the D (7 bases). Germline loops: CDR1 LNHDA, CDR2 SQIVND (reference sequence). The CDR3 consists of 16 residues. V was clipped by 6 bases and J by 2 bases, with 17 bases between them. The CDR3 region is CASSSSGGSSKNIQYF. As DNA, the CDR3 is TGTGCCAGTAGCAGCTCAGGGGGGTCGTCCAAAAACATTCAGTACTTC.

J is TRBJ2-7 and V is TRBV19, with D possibly matching TRBD1 (7 bases). CDR1 is LNHDA and CDR2 is SQIVND in the germline V gene (reference sequence). The CDR3 contains 15 residues. Trimming shortened V by 7 bases and J by 3 bases, and 19 bases separated the two germline ends. The CDR3 bases are TGTGCCAGTACCCCCGTGGCGGGACAGTACTACGAGCAGTACTTC. This gives the protein CASTPVAGQYYEQYF.

The chain recombines TRBV30 with TRBJ2-2; the D gene is possibly TRBD1 (6 bases). The CDR3 consists of 13 residues. The V gene lost 2 bases and the J gene lost 7 bases, with 11 bases spanning the gap. The germline CDR1 and CDR2 sequences are GTSNPN and SVGIG (reference sequence). The CDR3 spells CAWSSTGYGELFF. The CDR3 coding sequence is TGTGCCTGGAGTTCTACAGGGTACGGGGAGCTGTTTTTT. Looking up the rest from reference TRBV30 and TRBJ2-2 gives the full variable domain: SQTIHQWPATLVQPVGSPLSLECTVEGTSNPNLYWYRQAAGRGLQLLFYSVGIGQISSEVPQNLSASRPQDRQFILSSKKLLLSDSGFYLCAWSSTGYGELFFGEGSRLTVL.

This clone has a single count. The chain couples TRBV19 to TRBJ1-5; D perhaps matches TRBD1 (6 bases). The CDR3 covers 16 residues. V was pared by 7 bases and J by 0 bases, with 16 bases between. Germline assignment: CDR1 LNHDA and CDR2 SQIVND (reference sequence). The CDR3 region has the DNA TGTGCCAGTACCCGGTTGACAGGAGGTAGCAATCAGCCCCAGCATTTT. Its protein is CASTRLTGGSNQPQHF.

V usage is TRBV7-2 and J usage is TRBJ2-2, with D tentatively TRBD1 (6 bases). CDR1 and CDR2 from the germline V gene are SGHTA and FQGNSA. This CDR3 is 17 amino acids long. V gave up 1 base and J gave up 3 bases, with 15 bases separating them. The chain's CDR3 is CASSLVYGGPDTGELFF. In nucleotides, the CDR3 is TGTGCCAGCAGCTTAGTGTATGGGGGCCCGGACACCGGGGAGCTGTTTTTT.

The chain combines TRBV11-2 with TRBJ1-2; D remains ambiguous. CDR1 is SGHAT, CDR2 FQNNGV, per germline. The CDR3 covers 12 residues. With 0 bases removed from V and 8 bases from J, the gap between germline ends came to 7 bases. The CDR3 loop is CASSLDLSGYTF. CDR3 in DNA: TGTGCCAGCAGCTTAGATCTTTCGGGCTACACCTTC.

The V gene is TRBV7-6, the J gene TRBJ2-5, with D possibly matching TRBD1 (5 bases). TRBJ2-7 matches the DNA end more closely, so the J call is doubtful. CDR1 and CDR2 from the germline V gene are SGHVS and FNYEAQ. CDR3 length: 14 amino acids. Here the CDR3 DNA reads TGTGCCAGCACCCTAGTAGGCAGGGAAGACGAGCAGTACTTC. Amino acids: CASTLVGREDEQYF.

V gene TRBV13 combines with J gene TRBJ2-3, with 7 positions matching TRBD2. The ends lost 1 base at V and 3 bases at J; junction bases unmatched: 4. Germline CDR1 reads PRHDT; CDR2 reads FYEKMQ (reference sequence). The CDR3 extends over 15 amino acids. CDR3 sequence: CASSLVRGGTDTQYF. The DNA for the CDR3 is TGTGCCAGCAGCTTAGTCCGCGGGGGTACAGATACGCAGTATTTT.

The chain is built from TRBV11-2 and TRBJ2-5; TRBD2 is a possible D gene (7 bases). Per germline, CDR1 SGHAT and CDR2 FQNNGV. V shed 1 base and J shed 3 bases, with 24 bases lying between them. The CDR3 covers 19 residues. The CDR3 DNA follows: TGTGCCAGCAGCTTAGTCGAGGGGGGGCTAATGGGATGGGAAGAGACCCAGTACTTC. Its protein is CASSLVEGGLMGWEETQYF.

Concerning this clone itself: The same CDR3 can be traced to other DNA sequences in this sample. The J gene is TRBJ1-1, the V gene TRBV19; perhaps TRBD1 as D (6 bases). Germline V gene data show CDR1 as LNHDA and CDR2 as SQIVND (reference sequence). The CDR3 loop spans 15 amino acids. The V end lost 5 bases, the J end lost 3 bases, and 16 bases lay between the germline ends. The CDR3 is CASSFRGSEDTEAFF. CDR3 bases: TGTGCCAGTAGTTTCAGGGGATCGGAGGACACTGAAGCTTTCTTT. The variable domain in full, with the rest retrieved from reference TRBV19 and TRBJ1-1, is DGGITQSPKYLFRKEGQNVTLSCEQNLNHDAMYWYRQDPGQGLRLIYYSQIVNDFQKGDIAEGYSVSREKKESFPLTVTSAQKNPTAFYLCASSFRGSEDTEAFFGQGTRLTVV.

This clone has only a few counts. The chain joins TRBV10-1 to TRBJ2-2; D is undetermined. The germline gives CDR1 WNHNN, CDR2 SYGVQD (reference sequence). V dropped 0 bases and J dropped 6 bases, with 14 bases sitting between them. This CDR3 has 16 amino acids. The CDR3 DNA reads as TGCGCCAGCAGTGAGTCAGTACCAGGATCATCCGGGGAGCTGTTTTTT. It specifies CASSESVPGSSGELFF.

J is TRBJ1-5 and V is TRBV6-1, with TRBD1 as a possible D gene (6 bases). Trimming removed 6 bases at V and 11 bases at J, with 23 bases between. This CDR3 comprises 15 residues. Germline V gives CDR1 MNHNS, CDR2 SASEGT. The CDR3 sequence: CASSADSAYSPAQHF. The CDR3 nucleotides are TGTGCCAGCAGCGCGGACAGCGCCTATTCCCCGGCCCAGCATTTT.

The CDR3 reads CAIRTSVGILAKNIQYF. The CDR3, as DNA: TGTGCCATACGGACTAGCGTAGGGATTCTAGCCAAAAACATTCAGTACTTC. The chain links TRBV5-8 to TRBJ2-4, with 9 bases lining up with TRBD2. Trimming removed 9 bases from V and 0 bases from J; junction bases left unmatched: 13. The CDR3 sequence is 17 residues long. Per the germline V gene, CDR1 is SGHTS and CDR2 is YDEGEE.